This TCR beta chain was identified during a study of human T cells and chemical hapten exposure. TCRdb reprocessed the RACE reads via MiXCR and lists one record per CDR3 protein. The repertoire consists of roughly 120,000 distinct CDR3 sequences, with about an eighth occurring once and the leading ten covering 1.1% to 1.5%. The time point was: patch test 1, 2 weeks after DPC sensitization. The treatment was: therapeutic diphenylcyclopropenone sensitization with weekly scalp DPC. With V trimmed by 3 bases and J by 6 bases, 5 bases remained unmatched. CDR1 LGHNA and CDR2 YSLEER come from the germline V gene. The CDR3 is 14 residues long.

V usage is TRBV4-3 and J usage is TRBJ2-1, with TRBD2 matching 7 bases. The sequence came from a woman between 45 and 65 years old with alopecia areata. Some clones in this sample may be carry-over from other donors' samples. Sequencing was performed on whole blood, taken in connection with sensitization to the hapten diphenylcyclopropenone (DPC). The CDR3, as DNA: TGCGCCAGCAGCCAGTTAGGGGAGGGCAATGAGCAGTTCTTC. This codes for CASSQLGEGNEQFF.